What follows describes a single T cell receptor beta chain. This sample is part of a study of CD8+CD57+ T cells in acquired aplastic anemia. This CDR3 is 11 amino acids long. From germline, CDR1 is SQVTM and CDR2 ANQGSEA. With 7 bases removed from V and 3 bases from J, the gap between germline ends came to 9 bases. Both TCR beta VDJ combination and CDR3 sequence profiling were carried out. Genomic DNA was the template for this profiling. Each CDR3 protein gets one entry after TCRdb re-called the reads with MiXCR. Of approximately 470,000 distinct CDR3 sequences listed, around 33% are singletons. Selection for sequencing was limited to patients who had shown CD8+CD57+ cell expansion by flow cytometry. Patients uniformly had severe acquired aplastic anemia.

The source of this sequence is a human donor with aplastic anemia. Sequenced input: sorted CD4+, CD8+, or CD8+CD57+ T cells (not recorded which) from PBMCs. The chain joins TRBV29-1 to TRBJ1-2; D is ambiguous. CDR3 region: CSADKYYGYTF. CDR3 coding DNA: TGCAGCGCAGACAAGTACTATGGCTACACCTTC.